The 5 T cell receptor beta chains below come from one sample, sequenced in a study of blood T cell repertoires in COVID-19. Using immunoSEQ multiplex PCR, the repertoire was profiled, and TCRdb retains in-frame clones only, with some absent. Here the sample spans some 150,000 clones, approximately 90% being singletons. Sequencing was carried out using peripheral blood. These receptor sequences come from an older woman with active COVID-19.

The genes are TRBV5-1 and TRBJ2-7; TRBD2 aligns across 7 bases. Germline CDR1 SGHRS, CDR2 YFSETQ. V gave up 4 bases and J gave up 9 bases; unmatched junction bases: 13. The CDR3 extends over 14 amino acids. The CDR3 bases are TGCGCCAGCAGCATCGGGACTACCCAAAGGGGGCAGTACTTC. Encoded protein: CASSIGTTQRGQYF.

This chain connects TRBV19 to TRBJ2-7, with 14 bases identical to TRBD2. CDR3 length equals 17 residues. Germline CDR1 is LNHDA and CDR2 is SQIVND (reference sequence). The junction had 12 bases not matched to a gene; V was cut back by 6 bases and J by 5 bases. CDR3: CASSTSGTSGRNNEQYF. The CDR3 coding sequence is TGTGCCAGTAGCACATCCGGGACTAGCGGGAGAAACAACGAGCAGTACTTC.

This sequence joins TRBV19 and TRBJ2-3; 10 bases map to TRBD2. The junction had 3 bases not matched to a gene; V was cut back by 3 bases and J by 6 bases. Germline V gene data show CDR1 as LNHDA and CDR2 as SQIVND (reference sequence). This CDR3 comprises 14 residues. CDR3 in amino acids: CASSIDSGRDTQYF. The CDR3 region has the DNA TGTGCCAGTAGTATTGATAGCGGGAGGGATACGCAGTATTTT.

This clone was found once. This chain joins TRBV5-1 and TRBJ2-3; D is possibly TRBD2 (5 bases). The germline V and J ends were trimmed by 2 bases and 0 bases, with 16 bases remaining between them. This CDR3 comprises 17 residues. Per the germline V gene, CDR1 is SGHRS and CDR2 is YFSETQ. CDR3 sequence (DNA): TGCGCCAGCAGCTTTCGGTTAGGCGGGCTAAGCACAGATACGCAGTATTTT. Translating gives CASSFRLGGLSTDTQYF.

In DNA form, the CDR3 reads TGTGCCAGCAGTTCAAGCGGGAGGACCTACGAGCAGTACTTC. The encoded protein is CASSSSGRTYEQYF. The chain recombines TRBV6-5 with TRBJ2-7; 9 bases match TRBD2. With 4 bases clipped from V and 2 bases from J, the junction kept 3 bases outside the gene matches. Looked up from germline, CDR1 is MNHEY and CDR2 is SVGAGI. The CDR3 runs to 14 residues.